This T cell receptor beta chain appears in the sequencing data of a study of T cell responses to AZD1222 COVID-19 vaccine. At the level of the study: The study pooled second doses at about 4 or about 12 weeks.

General observations from the study: The number of AZD1222 recipients seropositive at baseline was only five to seven. Spike-specific TCR breadth and depth both grew after two AZD1222 doses. Along spike, vaccine-associated CD4 TCRs were found throughout, with dominance at 160-218 and 743-854.

The data were produced by immunoSEQ multiplex PCR, yet TCRdb's version contains in-frame clones alone and is incomplete. In the table there are tens of thousands of clones, roughly 86% of which are singletons. A remark on this clone: Antigen specificity is unknown.

V lost 6 bases, J lost 2 bases, and 14 bases lay in between. The CDR3 is 15 amino acids. Germline V gives CDR1 LNHDA, CDR2 SQIVND (reference sequence). The chain recombines TRBV19 with TRBJ1-5; D is uncertain. The sequencing used peripheral blood, collected on day 0 of AZD1222 vaccination. This TCR was sampled from an adult in good health. CDR3 amino acids: CASRVQARGNQPQHF. As DNA, the CDR3 is TGTGCCAGTAGGGTACAAGCGCGCGGCAATCAGCCCCAGCATTTT.